A selection of T cell receptor beta chains follows, all from one sample in a study of technical replicates of blood from a few donors. The protocol was immunoSEQ multiplex PCR, while the TCRdb copy is restricted to in-frame clones and leaves out a portion. This sample yields more than 90,000 clones, of which roughly 95% are seen a single time; approximately 0.21% belongs to the top ten. Source material: T cells isolated from PBMCs. Source of these receptors: a human donor in good health. Both conserved end residues are part of each CDR3. The D gene is left open where the match is weak. Not all rows give a size; the values are once, few, many and, for expanded clones, a class.

d_call j_call v_call clone_size cdr3_aa cdr3_nt
- TRBJ2-3 TRBV7-3 - CASSPTGSQNTQYF TGTGCCAGCAGCCCCACAGGGTCCCAGAATACGCAGTATTTT
TRBD1 TRBJ1-1 TRBV5-6 - CASSLHRGKKRDTEAFF TGTGCCAGCAGCTTGCACAGGGGCAAAAAAAGAGACACTGAAGCTTTCTTT
- TRBJ2-6 TRBV10-3 once CAIRETGPGANVLTF TGTGCCATCAGGGAAACAGGGCCTGGGGCCAACGTCCTGACTTTC
TRBD2 TRBJ2-3 TRBV19 few CASSIRRGGSDTQYF TGTGCCAGTAGTATAAGGCGGGGGGGCTCAGATACGCAGTATTTT
- TRBJ2-7 TRBV9 - CASSVATGYEQYF TGTGCCAGCAGCGTAGCTACCGGGTACGAGCAGTACTTC
TRBD1 TRBJ1-6 TRBV30 - CAWSASTGTPLHF TGTGCCTGGAGTGCCTCGACAGGGACACCCCTCCACTTT
- TRBJ2-1 TRBV20-1 - CSALRNEQFF TGCAGTGCTCTGCGGAATGAGCAGTTCTTC
TRBD1 TRBJ1-1 TRBV7-8 - CASSASPWTGALRRTEAFF TGTGCCAGCAGCGCATCACCCTGGACAGGGGCCCTCCGCCGCACTGAAGCTTTCTTT
- TRBJ2-3 TRBV5-5 - CASSLASARGTDTQYF TGTGCCAGCAGCTTGGCTAGCGCCCGAGGCACAGATACGCAGTATTTT
TRBD2 TRBJ2-1 TRBV7-8 once CASRRTSGTGNEQFF TGTGCCAGCAGACGGACTAGCGGGACGGGGAATGAGCAGTTCTTC
- TRBJ2-1 TRBV11-2 - CASSLDGGWFF TGTGCCAGCAGTTTAGACGGAGGCTGGTTCTTC
- TRBJ1-4 TRBV15 - CATSPEKLFF TGTGCCACCAGCCCGGAAAAACTGTTTTTT
- TRBJ2-3 TRBV11-3 - CASSLEFRGTRMDTQYF TGTGCCAGCAGCTTAGAGTTTCGGGGGACGAGAATGGATACGCAGTATTTT
- TRBJ1-1 TRBV28 - CASSLIYRENTEAFF TGTGCCAGCAGTTTAATATATCGGGAAAACACTGAAGCTTTCTTT
- TRBJ2-1 TRBV14 - CASSGHRDGSLYNEQFF TGTGCCAGCAGCGGCCACAGAGACGGCAGCCTTTACAATGAGCAGTTCTTC
- TRBJ2-5 TRBV9 - CASSVGPGRETQYF TGTGCCAGCAGCGTGGGGCCAGGGAGGGAGACCCAGTACTTC
- TRBJ2-1 TRBV2 - CASIAGLDEQFF TGTGCCAGCATCGCGGGACTTGATGAGCAGTTCTTC
- TRBJ1-1 TRBV28 - CAITKQVNTEAFF TGTGCCATAACAAAACAGGTGAACACTGAAGCTTTCTTT
- TRBJ2-1 TRBV11-2 - CASTTRLGLFNEQFF TGTGCCAGCACCACGAGACTAGGACTCTTTAATGAGCAGTTCTTC
TRBD2 TRBJ2-7 TRBV29-1 once CSVTSGSSYEQYF TGCAGCGTGACTAGCGGGAGCTCCTACGAGCAGTACTTC
- TRBJ1-1 TRBV5-1 - CASSGYGTLNTEAFF TGCGCCAGCAGCGGGTACGGGACATTGAACACTGAAGCTTTCTTT
- TRBJ2-1 TRBV11-2 - CASSLRASAEQFF TGTGCCAGCAGCTTGCGGGCGTCCGCGGAGCAGTTCTTC
TRBD1 TRBJ2-7 TRBV5-1 - CASSWGQGGAYEQYF TGCGCCAGCAGCTGGGGACAGGGGGGCGCCTACGAGCAGTACTTC
- TRBJ2-1 TRBV27 - CASSLSRGLNEQFF TGTGCCAGCAGTTTATCGAGGGGACTGAATGAGCAGTTCTTC
TRBD2 TRBJ2-3 TRBV5-1 - CASSASGGTDTQYF TGCGCCAGCAGCGCTAGCGGGGGCACAGATACGCAGTATTTT
TRBD1 TRBJ1-2 TRBV5-6 - CASSEGQGAGGYTF TGTGCCAGCAGCGAGGGACAGGGGGCCGGAGGCTACACCTTC
- TRBJ1-1 TRBV28 - CASRPTGQLNTEAFF TGTGCCAGCAGACCTACGGGACAACTAAACACTGAAGCTTTCTTT
TRBD2 TRBJ2-7 TRBV6-5 - CASSISGSIYEQYF TGTGCCAGCAGCATTAGCGGGAGTATCTACGAGCAGTACTTC
TRBD2 TRBJ2-3 TRBV15 - CATSGPSGRVSDTQYF TGTGCCACCAGCGGCCCGAGCGGGAGGGTCTCAGATACGCAGTATTTT
- TRBJ2-5 TRBV27 - CASSRSVQETQYF TGTGCCAGCAGCCGATCGGTACAAGAGACCCAGTACTTC
TRBD1 TRBJ2-7 TRBV29-1 - CSVGQGARNWEQYF TGCAGCGTCGGACAGGGGGCTCGAAACTGGGAGCAGTACTTC
TRBD1 TRBJ2-1 TRBV7-7 - CASSLGQGYYNEQFF TGTGCTAGCAGCTTAGGACAGGGTTACTACAATGAGCAGTTCTTC
- TRBJ2-7 TRBV11-2 once CASSSLGNSYEQYF TGTGCCAGCAGCTCATTGGGCAATTCCTACGAGCAGTACTTC
- TRBJ1-5 TRBV6-6 - CASSYARIGQPQHF TGTGCCAGCAGTTACGCTAGGATAGGACAGCCCCAGCATTTT
- TRBJ1-2 TRBV27 - CASSLNTAGVDGYTF TGTGCCAGCAGTTTAAATACGGCGGGGGTTGATGGCTACACCTTC
- TRBJ1-1 TRBV6-4 - CASSKAGRRDTEAFF TGTGCCAGCAGTAAAGCGGGACGCCGAGACACTGAAGCTTTCTTT
TRBD1 TRBJ2-1 TRBV2 - CASIPGQGNNEQFF TGTGCCAGCATCCCGGGACAGGGAAACAATGAGCAGTTCTTC
- TRBJ1-5 TRBV5-4 - CASSARTPARGQPQHF TGTGCCAGCAGCGCCAGAACTCCGGCTAGGGGTCAGCCCCAGCATTTT
- TRBJ2-1 TRBV11-1 once CASSPGTEQFF TGTGCCAGCAGCCCCGGGACAGAGCAGTTCTTC
- TRBJ2-7 TRBV19 - CASSIDDTYEQYF TGTGCCAGTAGTATAGATGACACCTACGAGCAGTACTTC
- TRBJ1-1 TRBV11-2 - CASRFEVMNTEAFF TGTGCCAGCAGGTTCGAGGTCATGAACACTGAAGCTTTCTTT
TRBD2 TRBJ2-2 TRBV4-1 - CASSQVFGTSGNTGELFF TGCGCCAGCAGCCAAGTTTTCGGGACTAGCGGGAACACCGGGGAGCTGTTTTTT
- TRBJ2-5 TRBV11-2 - CASSLPGKETQYF TGTGCCAGCAGCTTACCGGGGAAAGAGACCCAGTACTTC
- TRBJ1-5 TRBV27 - CARRDRNYSNQPQHF TGTGCCAGACGAGACAGGAATTATAGCAATCAGCCCCAGCATTTT
TRBD1 TRBJ2-5 TRBV7-6 once CASSTDRIQETQYF TGTGCCAGCAGCACGGACAGGATCCAAGAGACCCAGTACTTC
- TRBJ1-5 TRBV12-5 - CASGLVLSGAARVNGNQPQHF TGTGCTAGTGGTTTGGTACTTAGTGGAGCGGCACGGGTTAATGGAAATCAGCCCCAGCATTTT
- TRBJ2-5 TRBV5-8 - CASRGGLTQETQYF TGTGCCAGCAGAGGAGGGCTTACCCAAGAGACCCAGTACTTC
TRBD1 TRBJ2-1 TRBV7-3 once CASSRTGTGGGYNEQFF TGTGCCAGCAGCAGAACCGGGACAGGGGGCGGGTACAATGAGCAGTTCTTC
- TRBJ2-7 TRBV19 - CASSITQSYEQYF TGTGCCAGTAGTATAACTCAAAGTTACGAGCAGTACTTC
TRBD2 TRBJ2-2 TRBV25-1 - CASSVLGTSATGELFF TGTGCCAGCAGTGTTTTGGGGACTAGTGCGACCGGGGAGCTGTTTTTT
TRBD1 TRBJ2-1 TRBV5-6 - CASSDPGQGKNEQFF TGTGCCAGCAGCGATCCGGGACAGGGTAAAAATGAGCAGTTCTTC
- TRBJ2-1 TRBV5-1 - CASSLTTLSYNEQFF TGCGCCAGCAGCCTGACTACCCTGAGCTACAATGAGCAGTTCTTC
TRBD2 TRBJ2-1 TRBV4-2 - CASSQVESGRPPFSGDEQFF TGTGCCAGCAGCCAAGTTGAAAGCGGGAGGCCACCTTTTTCCGGCGATGAGCAGTTCTTC
TRBD2 TRBJ2-1 TRBV19 - CASSISAGGSSYNEQFF TGTGCCAGTAGTATTTCGGCGGGGGGGAGCTCCTACAATGAGCAGTTCTTC
- TRBJ2-1 TRBV19 - CASSIDRGEAGNEQFF TGTGCCAGTAGTATAGATCGGGGTGAGGCGGGTAATGAGCAGTTCTTC